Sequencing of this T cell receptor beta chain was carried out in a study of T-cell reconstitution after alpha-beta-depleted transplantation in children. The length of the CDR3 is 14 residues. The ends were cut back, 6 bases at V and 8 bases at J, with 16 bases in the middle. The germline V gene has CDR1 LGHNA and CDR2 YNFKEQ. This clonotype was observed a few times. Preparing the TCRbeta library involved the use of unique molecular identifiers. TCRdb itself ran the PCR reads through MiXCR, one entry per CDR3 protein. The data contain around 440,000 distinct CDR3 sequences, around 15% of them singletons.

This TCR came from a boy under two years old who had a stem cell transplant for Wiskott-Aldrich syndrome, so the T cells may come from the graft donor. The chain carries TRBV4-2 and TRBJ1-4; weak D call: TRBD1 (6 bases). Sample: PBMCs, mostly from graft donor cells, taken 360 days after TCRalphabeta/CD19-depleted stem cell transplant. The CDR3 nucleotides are TGTGCCAGCAGTACTGGACAGCGGAGAGAAAAACTGTTTTTT. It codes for CASSTGQRREKLFF.